Below, 11 T cell receptor beta chains from the same sample are listed, as sequenced in a study of blood T cell repertoires in COVID-19. Here immunoSEQ multiplex PCR was the method, and the copy in TCRdb shows in-frame clones only, minus some. The table has 70,000 or so clones, about nine tenths seen once. The specimen sequenced was peripheral blood. Receptors originate from a woman aged 18-30 years with acute or convalescent COVID-19.

This clone was picked up one time. The V and J genes are TRBV28 and TRBJ2-1; 7 nucleotides line up with TRBD2. The CDR3 is 15 amino acids. Germline assignment: CDR1 MDHEN and CDR2 SYDVKM. V lost 3 bases to trimming and J lost 3 bases; unmatched junction nucleotides: 5. The CDR3 is CASSFIGGSYNEQFF. The CDR3 nucleotides read TGTGCCAGCAGTTTTATCGGGGGGAGCTACAATGAGCAGTTCTTC.

This rearrangement joins TRBV2 to TRBJ2-5; 9 nucleotides line up with TRBD1. This CDR3 has 16 amino acids. Germline V lookup: CDR1 SNHLY, CDR2 FYNNEI. The J segment lost 4 bases and the V segment lost 6 bases, leaving 12 bases of the junction unmatched. This CDR3 reads CASRIPGGQGSETQYF. CDR3 nucleotides: TGTGCCAGCAGGATACCCGGGGGACAGGGCTCAGAGACCCAGTACTTC.

The gene calls are TRBV6-5 and TRBJ2-7; 8 bases map to TRBD1. The ends lost 6 bases at V and 0 bases at J; junction bases unmatched: 4. CDR3 length equals 14 residues. Germline CDR1 MNHEY, CDR2 SVGAGI. CDR3 region: CASRQGVSSYEQYF. The CDR3 DNA reads TGTGCCAGCAGACAGGGGGTAAGCTCCTACGAGCAGTACTTC.

The chain uses TRBV19 and TRBJ2-2, with D hard to call. The length of the CDR3 is 14 residues. The V end lost 3 bases, the J end lost 4 bases, and 9 bases lay between the germline ends. Germline CDR1 reads LNHDA; CDR2 reads SQIVND (reference sequence). This CDR3 is CASSMGRRTGELFF. The CDR3 region has the DNA TGTGCCAGTAGTATGGGCAGGCGCACCGGGGAGCTGTTTTTT. The whole variable domain, filled in from reference TRBV19 and TRBJ2-2, reads DGGITQSPKYLFRKEGQNVTLSCEQNLNHDAMYWYRQDPGQGLRLIYYSQIVNDFQKGDIAEGYSVSREKKESFPLTVTSAQKNPTAFYLCASSMGRRTGELFFGEGSRLTVL.

The chain carries TRBV7-2 and TRBJ1-5; TRBD1 aligns across 8 bases. Trimming took 5 bases from V and 7 from J; bases not matched to a gene: 10. Germline loops: CDR1 SGHTA, CDR2 FQGNSA. The CDR3 length is 15 residues. CDR3 in DNA: TGTGCCAGCAGCATGACAGGGGTTGTTGGGCAGCCCCAGCATTTT. Its translation is CASSMTGVVGQPQHF.

This rearrangement joins TRBV18 to TRBJ2-1; 12 bases agree with TRBD2. CDR1 and CDR2 (germline): KGHSH, LQKENI. V lost 3 bases, J lost 8 bases, and 8 bases stayed unmatched. This CDR3 spans 16 amino acids. The DNA of the CDR3 is TGTGCCAGCTCACCCCAGACTAGCGGGGGATGGGATGAGCAGTTCTTC. Amino acid sequence: CASSPQTSGGWDEQFF.

This clone has just a few counts. The chain couples TRBV2 to TRBJ1-5; TRBD1 is a possible D gene (6 bases). The ends were cut back, 5 bases at V and 2 bases at J, with 16 bases in the middle. Per the germline V gene, CDR1 is SNHLY and CDR2 is FYNNEI. The CDR3 totals 16 residues. The CDR3 DNA follows: TGTGCCAGCAGTCTCCGGGACACCTCTGGCAATCAGCCCCAGCATTTT. It specifies CASSLRDTSGNQPQHF.

This sequence joins TRBV4-2 and TRBJ2-3; perhaps TRBD1 as D (6 bases). The V end lost 1 base, the J end lost 6 bases, and 11 bases lay between the germline ends. The CDR3 contains 14 residues. Germline assignment: CDR1 LGHNA and CDR2 YNFKEQ. This CDR3 reads CASSQGQDRDTQYF. The CDR3 DNA is TGTGCCAGCAGCCAAGGACAGGATCGGGATACGCAGTATTTT.

The V gene is TRBV2, the J gene TRBJ2-5, with D maybe TRBD2 (5 bases). The V gene lost 2 bases and the J gene lost 8 bases, with 18 bases spanning the gap. Germline V CDR1 and CDR2: SNHLY, FYNNEI. This CDR3 has 15 amino acids. CDR3 bases: TGTGCCAGCAGTGAAACTAGAGTTTTGTCGTCAACCCAGTACTTC. This sequence encodes CASSETRVLSSTQYF.

V gene TRBV7-2 combines with J gene TRBJ2-6; TRBD1 might be the D (5 bases). Germline-derived CDR1 and CDR2 are SGHTA and FQGNSA. The length of the CDR3 is 18 residues. The V gene lost 4 bases and the J gene lost 4 bases, with 20 bases spanning the gap. CDR3 residues: CASSSAYRGATGANVLTF. In DNA form, the CDR3 reads TGTGCCAGCAGCTCAGCCTACCGTGGGGCCACCGGGGCCAACGTCCTGACTTTC.

J is TRBJ2-1 and V is TRBV19; 8 bases match TRBD1. The CDR3 spans 15 residues. V was pared by 4 bases and J by 4 bases, with 6 bases of the junction left unmatched. CDR1 is LNHDA and CDR2 is SQIVND in the germline V gene (reference sequence). CDR3 bases: TGTGCCAGTAGTACCAACAGGGGGAGGTACAATGAGCAGTTCTTC. This codes for CASSTNRGRYNEQFF. Filled out from reference TRBV19 and TRBJ2-1, the complete variable domain reads DGGITQSPKYLFRKEGQNVTLSCEQNLNHDAMYWYRQDPGQGLRLIYYSQIVNDFQKGDIAEGYSVSREKKESFPLTVTSAQKNPTAFYLCASSTNRGRYNEQFFGPGTRLTVL.